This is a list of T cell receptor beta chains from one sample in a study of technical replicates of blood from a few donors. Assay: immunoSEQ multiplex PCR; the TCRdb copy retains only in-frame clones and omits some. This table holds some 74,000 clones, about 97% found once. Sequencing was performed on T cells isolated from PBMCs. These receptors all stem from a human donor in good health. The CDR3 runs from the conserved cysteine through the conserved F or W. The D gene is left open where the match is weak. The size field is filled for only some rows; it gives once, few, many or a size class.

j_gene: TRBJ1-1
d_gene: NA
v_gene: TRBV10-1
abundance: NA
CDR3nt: TGCGCCAGCAGTGAGTCGGCAGGGACACTGAACACTGAAGCTTTCTTT
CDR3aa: CASSESAGTLNTEAFF

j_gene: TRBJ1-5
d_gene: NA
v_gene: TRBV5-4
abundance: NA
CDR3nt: TGTGCCAGCAGCGCGGATCATAATCAGCCCCAGCATTTT
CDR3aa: CASSADHNQPQHF

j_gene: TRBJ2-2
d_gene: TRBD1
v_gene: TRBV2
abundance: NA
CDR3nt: TGTGCCAGCAGTGGGGGACAGGGGGCCGCCGGGGAGCTGTTTTTT
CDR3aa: CASSGGQGAAGELFF

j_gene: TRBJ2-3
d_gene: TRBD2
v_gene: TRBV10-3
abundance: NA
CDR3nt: TGTGCCATCAGGGCCAGCGGGGGCACAGATACGCAGTATTTT
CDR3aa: CAIRASGGTDTQYF

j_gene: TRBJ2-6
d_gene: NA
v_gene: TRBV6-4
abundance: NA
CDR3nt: TGTGCCAGCAGCCTAGACAGGACTGGGGCCAACGTCCTGACTTTC
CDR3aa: CASSLDRTGANVLTF

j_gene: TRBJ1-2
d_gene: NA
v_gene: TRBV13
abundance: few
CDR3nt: TGTGCCAGCAGCTTACCAGGGGCGGGCTACACCTTC
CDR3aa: CASSLPGAGYTF

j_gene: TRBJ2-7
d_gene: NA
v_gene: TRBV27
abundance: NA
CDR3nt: TGTGCCAGCAGTGGGCTACAGGGCTACGAGCAGTACTTC
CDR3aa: CASSGLQGYEQYF

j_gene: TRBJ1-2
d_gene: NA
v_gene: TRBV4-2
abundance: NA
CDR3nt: TGTGCCAGCAGCCAAGATTTGGCGGGGAGAGACACCTACTATGGCTACACCTTC
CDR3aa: CASSQDLAGRDTYYGYTF

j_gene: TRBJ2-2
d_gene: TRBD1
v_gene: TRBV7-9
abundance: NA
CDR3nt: TGTGCCAGCAGTTCGTATTCCGGGACAGGGGCCGGGGAGCTGTTTTTT
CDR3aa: CASSSYSGTGAGELFF

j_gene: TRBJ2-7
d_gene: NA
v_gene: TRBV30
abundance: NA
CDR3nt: TGTGCCTGGAGTGTACCCCCGGGACAATTATACGAGCAGTACTTC
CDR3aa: CAWSVPPGQLYEQYF

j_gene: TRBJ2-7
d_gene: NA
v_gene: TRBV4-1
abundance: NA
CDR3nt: TGCGCCAGCAGCCAAGTTCCCACATACGAGCAGTACTTC
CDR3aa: CASSQVPTYEQYF

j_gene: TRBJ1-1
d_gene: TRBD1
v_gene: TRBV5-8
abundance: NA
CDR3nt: TGTGCCAGCAGCTTGCCAACAGGGGGCCTCACTGAAGCTTTCTTT
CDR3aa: CASSLPTGGLTEAFF

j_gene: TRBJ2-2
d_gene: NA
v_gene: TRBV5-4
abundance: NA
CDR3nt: TGTGCCAGCAGCCGTAGCGGCGGGGAGCTGTTTTTT
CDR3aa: CASSRSGGELFF

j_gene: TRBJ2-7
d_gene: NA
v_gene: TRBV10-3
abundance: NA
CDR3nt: TGTGCCATCGGGCCGGCATACGAGCAGTACTTC
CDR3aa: CAIGPAYEQYF

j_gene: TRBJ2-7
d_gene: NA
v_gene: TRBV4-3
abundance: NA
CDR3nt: TGCGCCAGCAGCCAAGAGTGGCAGGGTTACGAGCAGTACTTC
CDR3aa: CASSQEWQGYEQYF